This TCR beta chain was recovered during a study of memory CD4+ T cells and cytomegalovirus serostatus. Study information: This sample comes from healthy Belgian adults, about nine CMV seropositive, about 25 seronegative. Findings and limits, study-wide: CD4+ memory repertoires contained about 40% of the roughly 160 reported CMV TCRbeta sequences. CMV serostatus prediction reached median AUC approximately 0.95, or 0.91 with US-trained model.

The sort gate was single viable CD3+CD4+CD8-CD45RO+ cells for memory CD4+ T cells. CMV serostatus came from serum IgG against pp150, pp28, p38, p52. Measured with immunoSEQ multiplex PCR; TCRdb has only the in-frame clones, and not every one. The table records roughly 48,000 clones, around 80% of them present only once. This clone was seen once. Antigen: not known. V was pared by 7 bases and J by 2 bases, with 7 bases of the junction left unmatched. In germline, CDR1 is MDHEN, CDR2 SYDVKM. The length of the CDR3 is 15 residues. The sequenced sample was memory CD4+ T cells from blood. This TCR came from an adult in good health and CMV-seropositive. The chain couples TRBV28 to TRBJ1-5; 8 bases are shared with TRBD1. CDR3 amino acids: CASTTTGVGNQPQHF. In DNA, the CDR3 is TGTGCCAGCACAACGACAGGGGTGGGCAATCAGCCCCAGCATTTT.